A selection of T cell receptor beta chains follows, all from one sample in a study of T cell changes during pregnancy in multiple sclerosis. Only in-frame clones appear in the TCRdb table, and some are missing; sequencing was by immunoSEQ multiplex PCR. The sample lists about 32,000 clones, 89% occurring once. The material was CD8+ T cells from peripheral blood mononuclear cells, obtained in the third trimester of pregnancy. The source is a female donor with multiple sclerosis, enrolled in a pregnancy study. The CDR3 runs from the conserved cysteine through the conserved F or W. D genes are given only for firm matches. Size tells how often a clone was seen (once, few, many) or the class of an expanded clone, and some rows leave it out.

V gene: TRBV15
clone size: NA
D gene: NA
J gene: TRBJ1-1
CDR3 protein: CATSRDRGEGKNTEAFF
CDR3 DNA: TGTGCCACCAGCAGAGATCGAGGGGAGGGGAAAAACACTGAAGCTTTCTTT

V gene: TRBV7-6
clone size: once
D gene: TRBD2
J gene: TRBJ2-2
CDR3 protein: CASSAAGLASRPPNTGELFF
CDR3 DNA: TGTGCCAGCAGCGCGGCGGGACTAGCGAGCAGACCTCCGAACACCGGGGAGCTGTTTTTT

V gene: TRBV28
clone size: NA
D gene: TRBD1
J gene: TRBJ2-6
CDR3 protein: CASRPPNRGPPGANVLTF
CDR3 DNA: TGTGCCAGCAGGCCCCCCAACAGGGGCCCCCCTGGGGCCAACGTCCTGACTTTC

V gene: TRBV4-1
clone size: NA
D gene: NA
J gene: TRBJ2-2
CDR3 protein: CASSRSGTGELFF
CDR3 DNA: TGCGCCAGCAGCCGCTCAGGGACCGGGGAGCTGTTTTTT

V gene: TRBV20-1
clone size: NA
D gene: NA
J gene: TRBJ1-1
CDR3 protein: CSATTYTEAFF
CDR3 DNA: TGCAGTGCTACCACATACACTGAAGCTTTCTTT

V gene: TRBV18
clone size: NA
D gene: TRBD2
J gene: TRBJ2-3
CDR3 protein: CASSARREGRTDTQYF
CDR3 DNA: TGTGCCAGCTCAGCCCGGCGGGAGGGCCGTACTGATACGCAGTATTTT

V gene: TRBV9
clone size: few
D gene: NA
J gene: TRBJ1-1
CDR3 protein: CASSLGVYTEAFF
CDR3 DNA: TGTGCCAGCAGCTTGGGAGTCTACACTGAAGCTTTCTTT

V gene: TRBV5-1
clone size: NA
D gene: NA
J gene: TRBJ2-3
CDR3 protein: CASSFFVGGAEVTDTQYF
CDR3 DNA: TGCGCCAGCAGCTTCTTCGTAGGCGGGGCCGAGGTCACAGATACGCAGTATTTT

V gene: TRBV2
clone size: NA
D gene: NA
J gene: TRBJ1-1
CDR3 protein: CASREGEMNTEAFF
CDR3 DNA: TGTGCCAGCAGGGAGGGAGAAATGAACACTGAAGCTTTCTTT

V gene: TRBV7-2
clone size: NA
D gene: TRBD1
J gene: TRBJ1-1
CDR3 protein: CASSPGDRLYVTEAFF
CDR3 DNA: TGTGCCAGCAGCCCAGGGGACAGGTTGTATGTCACTGAAGCTTTCTTT

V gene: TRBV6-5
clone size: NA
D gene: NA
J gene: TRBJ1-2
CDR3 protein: CASSYSAEEYGYTF
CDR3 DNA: TGTGCCAGCAGTTACTCGGCAGAGGAGTATGGCTACACCTTC

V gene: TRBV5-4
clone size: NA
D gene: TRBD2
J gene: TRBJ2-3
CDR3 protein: CASSFLAGDGDTQYF
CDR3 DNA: TGTGCCAGCAGCTTTCTAGCGGGAGATGGAGATACGCAGTATTTT

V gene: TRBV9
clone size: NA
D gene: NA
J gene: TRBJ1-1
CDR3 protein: CASSFRTGSTEAFF
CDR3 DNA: TGTGCCAGCAGCTTCCGTACAGGTTCTACTGAAGCTTTCTTT

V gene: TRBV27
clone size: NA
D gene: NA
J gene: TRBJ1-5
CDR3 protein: CASSPYLRDLGNQPQHF
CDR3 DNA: TGTGCCAGCAGTCCATATCTCAGGGATCTCGGCAATCAGCCCCAGCATTTT

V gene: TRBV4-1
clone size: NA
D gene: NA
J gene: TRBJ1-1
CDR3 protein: CASSQDRTLFNF
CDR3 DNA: TGCGCCAGCAGCCAAGATAGGACACTATTTAACTTT

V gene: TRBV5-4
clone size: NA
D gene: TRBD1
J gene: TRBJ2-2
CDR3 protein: CASSLPGQGTGGRTGELFF
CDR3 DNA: TGTGCCAGCAGCTTACCGGGACAGGGGACAGGAGGCCGCACCGGGGAGCTGTTTTTT

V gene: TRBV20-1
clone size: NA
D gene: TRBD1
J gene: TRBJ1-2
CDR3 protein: CSARRDRERF
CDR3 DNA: TGCAGTGCTAGAAGAGACAGGGAAAGGTTT

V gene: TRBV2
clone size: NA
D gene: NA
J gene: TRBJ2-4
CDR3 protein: CASSEIPQGGAKNIQYF
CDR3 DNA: TGTGCCAGCAGTGAGATCCCCCAGGGGGGCGCCAAAAACATTCAGTACTTC

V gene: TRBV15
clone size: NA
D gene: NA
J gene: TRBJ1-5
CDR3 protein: CATSRDRGSNQPQHF
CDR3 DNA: TGTGCCACCAGCAGAGACAGGGGAAGCAATCAGCCCCAGCATTTT

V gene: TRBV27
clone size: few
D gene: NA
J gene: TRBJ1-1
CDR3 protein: CASTTGTEAFF
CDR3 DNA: TGTGCCAGCACCACCGGGACTGAAGCTTTCTTT

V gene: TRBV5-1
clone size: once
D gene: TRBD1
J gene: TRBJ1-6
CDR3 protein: CASRGTEVYNSPLHF
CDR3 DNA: TGCGCCAGCCGGGGGACAGAAGTTTATAATTCACCCCTCCACTTT

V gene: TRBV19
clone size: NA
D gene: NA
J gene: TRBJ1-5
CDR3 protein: CATKTIGGREGNQPQHF
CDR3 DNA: TGTGCCACTAAGACAATCGGGGGGAGGGAAGGAAATCAGCCCCAGCATTTT

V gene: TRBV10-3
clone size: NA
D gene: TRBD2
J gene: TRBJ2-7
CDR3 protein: CAITWTSGAYEQYF
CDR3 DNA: TGTGCCATCACGTGGACTAGCGGGGCCTACGAGCAGTACTTC

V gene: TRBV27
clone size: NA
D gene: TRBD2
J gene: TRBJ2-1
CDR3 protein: CASSSSGRFNEQFF
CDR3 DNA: TGTGCCAGCAGTTCCAGCGGGAGATTCAATGAGCAGTTCTTC

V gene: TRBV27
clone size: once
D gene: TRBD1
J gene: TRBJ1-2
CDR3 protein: CASSLSRGQYGYTF
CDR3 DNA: TGTGCCAGCAGTCTATCCAGGGGGCAATATGGCTACACCTTC

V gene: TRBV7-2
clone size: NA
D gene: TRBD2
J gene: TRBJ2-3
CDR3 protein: CASSLGAGGRIDTQYF
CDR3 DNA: TGTGCCAGCAGCTTAGGAGCGGGAGGGCGAATAGATACGCAGTATTTT

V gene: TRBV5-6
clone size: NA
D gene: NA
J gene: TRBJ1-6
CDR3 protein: CASSRSQGGPYNSPLHF
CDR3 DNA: TGTGCCAGCAGCCGTTCACAGGGTGGCCCTTATAATTCACCCCTCCACTTT

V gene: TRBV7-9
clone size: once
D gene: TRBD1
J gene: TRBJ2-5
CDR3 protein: CASSSAQTGGEETQYF
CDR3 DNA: TGTGCCAGCAGCTCAGCCCAAACAGGGGGAGAAGAGACCCAGTACTTC

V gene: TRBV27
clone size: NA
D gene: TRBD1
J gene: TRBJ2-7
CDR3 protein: CASSPGQNEQYF
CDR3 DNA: TGTGCCAGCAGCCCGGGACAGAACGAGCAGTACTTC

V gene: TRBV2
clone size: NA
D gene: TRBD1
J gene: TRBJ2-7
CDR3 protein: CASTGQNYEQYF
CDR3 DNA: TGTGCCAGCACGGGACAGAACTACGAGCAGTACTTC

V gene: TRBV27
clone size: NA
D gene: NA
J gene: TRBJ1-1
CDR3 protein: CASSLRSQIAEAFF
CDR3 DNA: TGTGCCAGCAGTTTGAGGTCCCAGATAGCCGAAGCTTTCTTT

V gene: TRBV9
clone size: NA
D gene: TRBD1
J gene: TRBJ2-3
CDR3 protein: CASSGRDRGTDTQYF
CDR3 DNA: TGTGCCAGCAGCGGCCGGGACAGGGGCACAGATACGCAGTATTTT

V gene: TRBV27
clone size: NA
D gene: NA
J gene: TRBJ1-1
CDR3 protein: CASSWGGGNTEAFF
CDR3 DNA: TGTGCCAGCAGTTGGGGAGGGGGGAACACTGAAGCTTTCTTT

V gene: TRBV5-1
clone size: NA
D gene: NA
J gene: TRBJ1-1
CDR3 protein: CASSLGGTEDGAFF
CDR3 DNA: TGCGCCAGCAGCTTGGGCGGGACGGAGGATGGGGCTTTCTTT

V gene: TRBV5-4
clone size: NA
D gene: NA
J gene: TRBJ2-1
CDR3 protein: CASSLRGGNEQFF
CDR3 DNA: TGTGCCAGCAGCTTGAGAGGCGGGAATGAGCAGTTCTTC

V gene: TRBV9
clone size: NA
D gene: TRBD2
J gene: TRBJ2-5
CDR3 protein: CASSVGTSGRAGETQYF
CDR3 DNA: TGTGCCAGCAGCGTAGGGACTAGCGGGAGGGCAGGGGAGACCCAGTACTTC

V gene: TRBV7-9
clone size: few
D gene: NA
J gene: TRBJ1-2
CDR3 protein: CASSVLSEAYF
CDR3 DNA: TGTGCCAGCAGCGTCCTAAGCGAGGCCTACTTC

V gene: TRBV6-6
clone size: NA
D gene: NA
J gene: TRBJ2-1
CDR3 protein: CASSQKADYNEQFF
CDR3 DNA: TGTGCCAGCAGTCAAAAGGCGGACTACAATGAGCAGTTCTTC

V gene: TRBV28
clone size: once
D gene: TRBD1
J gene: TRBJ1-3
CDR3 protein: CASSLRGPGNTIYF
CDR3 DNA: TGTGCCAGCAGTTTAAGGGGGCCTGGAAACACCATATATTTT

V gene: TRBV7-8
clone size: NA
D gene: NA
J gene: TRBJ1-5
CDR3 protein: CASSSTGDQPQHF
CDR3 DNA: TGTGCCAGCAGCTCCACTGGAGATCAGCCCCAGCATTTT

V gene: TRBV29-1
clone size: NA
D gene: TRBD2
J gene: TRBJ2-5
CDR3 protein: CSVDPAGGETQYF
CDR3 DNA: TGCAGCGTTGACCCAGCGGGGGGTGAGACCCAGTACTTC

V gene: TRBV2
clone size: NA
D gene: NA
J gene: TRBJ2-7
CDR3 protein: CASSGLDKLSYEQYF
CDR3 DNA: TGTGCCAGCAGTGGGCTGGACAAACTCTCCTACGAGCAGTACTTC

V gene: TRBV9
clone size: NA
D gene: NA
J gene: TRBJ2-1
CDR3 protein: CASSGAGTSSMREQFF
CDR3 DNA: TGTGCCAGCAGCGGAGCCGGGACTTCGTCGATGCGTGAGCAGTTCTTC

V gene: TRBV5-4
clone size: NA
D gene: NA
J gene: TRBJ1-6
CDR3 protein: CASSSTPRSPLHF
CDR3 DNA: TGTGCCAGCAGTTCCACTCCGCGCTCACCCCTCCACTTT

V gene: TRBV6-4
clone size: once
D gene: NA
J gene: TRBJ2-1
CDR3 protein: CASSEGTMKRNEQFF
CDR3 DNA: TGTGCCAGCAGTGAGGGGACAATGAAGCGGAATGAGCAGTTCTTC

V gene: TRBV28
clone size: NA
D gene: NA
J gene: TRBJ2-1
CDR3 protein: CASSLDEQFF
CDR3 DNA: TGTGCCAGCAGCCTCGATGAGCAGTTCTTC

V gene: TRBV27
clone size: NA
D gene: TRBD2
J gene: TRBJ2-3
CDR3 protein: CASIWTSGASDTQYF
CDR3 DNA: TGTGCCAGCATATGGACTAGCGGGGCCTCAGATACGCAGTATTTT

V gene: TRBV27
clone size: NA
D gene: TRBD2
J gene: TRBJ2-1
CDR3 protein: CASSLLASGSQNEQFF
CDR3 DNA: TGTGCCAGCAGTTTATTGGCTAGCGGGAGTCAAAATGAGCAGTTCTTC

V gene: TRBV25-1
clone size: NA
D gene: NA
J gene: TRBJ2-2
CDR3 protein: CASAAGGRSGGELFF
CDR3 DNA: TGTGCCAGCGCAGCGGGCGGACGGTCGGGCGGGGAGCTGTTTTTT

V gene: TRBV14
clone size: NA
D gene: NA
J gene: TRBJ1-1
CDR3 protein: CASSQWPLNTEAFF
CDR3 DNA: TGTGCCAGCAGCCAATGGCCTCTGAACACTGAAGCTTTCTTT

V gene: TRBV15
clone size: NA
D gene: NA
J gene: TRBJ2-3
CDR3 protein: CATSRDPSTDTQYF
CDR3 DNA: TGTGCCACCAGCAGAGATCCTAGCACAGATACGCAGTATTTT